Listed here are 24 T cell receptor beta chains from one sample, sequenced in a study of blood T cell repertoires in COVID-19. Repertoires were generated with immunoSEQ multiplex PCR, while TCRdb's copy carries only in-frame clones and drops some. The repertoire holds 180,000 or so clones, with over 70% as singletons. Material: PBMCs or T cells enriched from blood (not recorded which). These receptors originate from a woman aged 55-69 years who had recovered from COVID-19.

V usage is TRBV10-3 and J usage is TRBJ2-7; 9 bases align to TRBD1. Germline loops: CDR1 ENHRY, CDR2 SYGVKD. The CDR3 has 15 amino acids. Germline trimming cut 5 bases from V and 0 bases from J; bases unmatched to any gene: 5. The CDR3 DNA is TGTGCCATCAGTCCCGGGACAGGGCGCTCCTACGAGCAGTACTTC. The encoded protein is CAISPGTGRSYEQYF.

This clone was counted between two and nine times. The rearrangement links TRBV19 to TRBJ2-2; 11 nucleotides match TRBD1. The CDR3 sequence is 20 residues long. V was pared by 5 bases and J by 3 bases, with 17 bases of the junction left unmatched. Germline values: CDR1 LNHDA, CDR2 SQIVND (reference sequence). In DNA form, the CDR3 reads TGTGCCAGTAGTGGTCGCCGGGGACAGGGGGTTCTCTTTGACACCGGGGAGCTGTTTTTT. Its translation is CASSGRRGQGVLFDTGELFF. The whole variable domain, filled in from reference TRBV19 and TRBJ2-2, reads DGGITQSPKYLFRKEGQNVTLSCEQNLNHDAMYWYRQDPGQGLRLIYYSQIVNDFQKGDIAEGYSVSREKKESFPLTVTSAQKNPTAFYLCASSGRRGQGVLFDTGELFFGEGSRLTVL.

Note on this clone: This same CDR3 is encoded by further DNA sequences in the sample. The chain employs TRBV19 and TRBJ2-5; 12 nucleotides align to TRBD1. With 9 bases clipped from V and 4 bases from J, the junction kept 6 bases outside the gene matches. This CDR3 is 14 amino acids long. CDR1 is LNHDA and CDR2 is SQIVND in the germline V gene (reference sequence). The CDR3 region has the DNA TGTGCCAGCCGGGACAGGGGGCGCGGAGAGACCCAGTACTTC. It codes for CASRDRGRGETQYF.

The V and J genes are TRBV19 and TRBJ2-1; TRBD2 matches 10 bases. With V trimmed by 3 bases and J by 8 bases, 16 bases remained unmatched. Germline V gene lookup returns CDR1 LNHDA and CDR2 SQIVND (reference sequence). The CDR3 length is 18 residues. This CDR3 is CASSMAAPASGSIDEQFF. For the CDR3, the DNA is TGTGCCAGTAGTATGGCAGCCCCGGCTAGCGGGAGTATTGATGAGCAGTTCTTC.

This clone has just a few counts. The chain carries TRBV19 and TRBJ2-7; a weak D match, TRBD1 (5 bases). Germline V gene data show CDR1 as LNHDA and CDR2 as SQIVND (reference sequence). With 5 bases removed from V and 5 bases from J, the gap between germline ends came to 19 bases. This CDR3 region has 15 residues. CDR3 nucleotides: TGTGCCAGTAGTCCCCTAGGGGCAGGGAAGGACGAGCAGTACTTC. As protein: CASSPLGAGKDEQYF.

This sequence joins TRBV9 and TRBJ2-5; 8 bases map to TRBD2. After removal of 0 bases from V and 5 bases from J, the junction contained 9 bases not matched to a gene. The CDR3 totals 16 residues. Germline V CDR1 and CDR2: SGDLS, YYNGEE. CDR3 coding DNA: TGTGCCAGCAGCGTAGCAGCGGGAGTTTTAGGGGAGACCCAGTACTTC. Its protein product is CASSVAAGVLGETQYF.

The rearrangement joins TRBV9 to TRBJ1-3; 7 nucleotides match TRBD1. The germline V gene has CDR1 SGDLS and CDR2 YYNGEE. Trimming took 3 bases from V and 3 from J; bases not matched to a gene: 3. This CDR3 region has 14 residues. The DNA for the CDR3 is TGTGCCAGCAGCGCGACAGGGATTGGAAACACCATATATTTT. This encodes CASSATGIGNTIYF.

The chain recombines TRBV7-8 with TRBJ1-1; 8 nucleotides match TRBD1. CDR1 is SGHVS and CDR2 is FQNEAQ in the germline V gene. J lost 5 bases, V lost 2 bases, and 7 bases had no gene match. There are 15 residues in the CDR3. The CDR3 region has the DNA TGTGCCAGCAGCTTAAGGCCCAGGGGGCTTACTGAAGCTTTCTTT. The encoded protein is CASSLRPRGLTEAFF.

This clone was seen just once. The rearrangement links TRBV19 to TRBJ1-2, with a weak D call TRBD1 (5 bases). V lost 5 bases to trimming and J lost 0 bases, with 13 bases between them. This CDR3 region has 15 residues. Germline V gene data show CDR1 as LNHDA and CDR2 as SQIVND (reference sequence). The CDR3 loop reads CASSVQGRANYGYTF. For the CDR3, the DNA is TGTGCCAGTAGTGTCCAGGGTAGAGCTAACTATGGCTACACCTTC.

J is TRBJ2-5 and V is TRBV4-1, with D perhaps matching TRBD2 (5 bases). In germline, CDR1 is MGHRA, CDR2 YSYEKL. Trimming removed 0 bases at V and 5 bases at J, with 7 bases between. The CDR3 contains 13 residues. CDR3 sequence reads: CASSQDREETQYF. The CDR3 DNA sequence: TGCGCCAGCAGCCAAGATAGGGAGGAGACCCAGTACTTC.

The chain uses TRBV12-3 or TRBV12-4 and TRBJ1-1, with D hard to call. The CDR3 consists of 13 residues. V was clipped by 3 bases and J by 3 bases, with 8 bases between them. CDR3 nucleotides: TGTGCCAGCAGTTTTGGGCAGTACACTGAAGCTTTCTTT. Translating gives CASSFGQYTEAFF.

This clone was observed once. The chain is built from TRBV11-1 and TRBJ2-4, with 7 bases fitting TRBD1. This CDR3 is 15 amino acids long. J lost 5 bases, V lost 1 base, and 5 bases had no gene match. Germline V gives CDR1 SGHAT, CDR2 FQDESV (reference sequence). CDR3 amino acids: CASSLGIQGENIQYF. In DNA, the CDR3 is TGTGCCAGCAGCTTAGGTATTCAGGGGGAAAACATTCAGTACTTC.

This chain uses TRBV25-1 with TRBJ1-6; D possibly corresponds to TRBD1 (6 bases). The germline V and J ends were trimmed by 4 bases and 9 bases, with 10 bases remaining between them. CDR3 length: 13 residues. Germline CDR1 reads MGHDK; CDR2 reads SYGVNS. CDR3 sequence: CASSGTVGSPLHF. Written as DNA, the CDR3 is TGTGCCAGCAGTGGGACAGTCGGTTCACCCCTCCACTTT.

The CDR3, as DNA: TGCGCCAGCAGCCCGCGCCCAGCCTCACAGGCCTCTAATTCACCCCTCCACTTT. This codes for CASSPRPASQASNSPLHF. V is TRBV5-1 and J is TRBJ1-6, with D possibly TRBD1 on 5 matching bases. Germline loops: CDR1 SGHRS, CDR2 YFSETQ. There are 18 residues in the CDR3. V was pared by 4 bases and J by 6 bases, with 23 bases between.

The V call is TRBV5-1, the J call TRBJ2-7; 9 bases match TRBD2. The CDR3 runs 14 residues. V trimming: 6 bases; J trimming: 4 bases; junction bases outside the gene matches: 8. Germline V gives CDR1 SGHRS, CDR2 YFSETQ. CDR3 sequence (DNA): TGCGCCAGCACAAGCGGGGGGAATGTTTACGAGCAGTACTTC. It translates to CASTSGGNVYEQYF. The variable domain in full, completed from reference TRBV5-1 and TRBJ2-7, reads KAGVTQTPRYLIKTRGQQVTLSCSPISGHRSVSWYQQTPGQGLQFLFEYFSETQRNKGNFPGRFSGRQFSNSRSEMNVSTLELGDSALYLCASTSGGNVYEQYFGPGTRLTVT.

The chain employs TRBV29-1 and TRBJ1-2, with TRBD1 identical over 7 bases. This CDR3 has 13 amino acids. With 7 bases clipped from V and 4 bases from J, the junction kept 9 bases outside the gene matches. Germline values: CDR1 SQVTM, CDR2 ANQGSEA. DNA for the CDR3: TGCAGCGCCGCCGGGACAGACTTCTATGGCTACACCTTC. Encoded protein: CSAAGTDFYGYTF. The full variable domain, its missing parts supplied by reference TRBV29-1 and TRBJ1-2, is SAVISQKPSRDICQRGTSLTIQCQVDSQVTMMFWYRQQPGQSLTLIATANQGSEATYESGFVIDKFPISRPNLTFSTLTVSNMSPEDSSIYLCSAAGTDFYGYTFGSGTRLTVV.

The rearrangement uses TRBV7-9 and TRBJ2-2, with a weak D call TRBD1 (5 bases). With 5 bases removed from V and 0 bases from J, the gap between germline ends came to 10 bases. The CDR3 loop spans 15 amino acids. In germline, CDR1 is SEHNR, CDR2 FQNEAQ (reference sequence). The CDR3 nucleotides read TGTGCCAGCAGCGACCAGGGAACGAACACCGGGGAGCTGTTTTTT. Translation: CASSDQGTNTGELFF. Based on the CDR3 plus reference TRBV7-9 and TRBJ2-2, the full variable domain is DTGVSQNPRHKITKRGQNVTFRCDPISEHNRLYWYRQTLGQGPEFLTYFQNEAQLEKSRLLSDRFSAERPKGSFSTLEIQRTEQGDSAMYLCASSDQGTNTGELFFGEGSRLTVL.

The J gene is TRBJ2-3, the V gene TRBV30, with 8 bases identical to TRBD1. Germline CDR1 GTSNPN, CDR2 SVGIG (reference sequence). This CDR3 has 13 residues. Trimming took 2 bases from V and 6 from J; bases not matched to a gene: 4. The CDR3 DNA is TGTGCCTGGAGTCGGACAGGGTTGGATACGCAGTATTTT. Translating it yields CAWSRTGLDTQYF.

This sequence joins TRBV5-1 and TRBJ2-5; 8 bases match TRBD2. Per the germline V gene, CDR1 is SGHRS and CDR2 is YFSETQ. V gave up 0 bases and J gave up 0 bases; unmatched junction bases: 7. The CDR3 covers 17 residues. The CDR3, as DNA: TGCGCCAGCAGCTTGGCGGCGGGGGGCCCGTACCAAGAGACCCAGTACTTC. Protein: CASSLAAGGPYQETQYF.

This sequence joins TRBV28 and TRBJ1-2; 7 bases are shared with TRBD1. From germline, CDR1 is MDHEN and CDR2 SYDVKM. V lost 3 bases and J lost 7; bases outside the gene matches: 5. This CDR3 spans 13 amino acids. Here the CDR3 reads CASSFTGAGGYTF. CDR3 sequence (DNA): TGTGCCAGCAGTTTCACAGGGGCTGGTGGCTACACCTTC.

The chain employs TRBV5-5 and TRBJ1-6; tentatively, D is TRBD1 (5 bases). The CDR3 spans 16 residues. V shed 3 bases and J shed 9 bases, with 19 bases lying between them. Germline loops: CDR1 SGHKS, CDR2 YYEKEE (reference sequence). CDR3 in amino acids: CASSSPRGGMSSPLHF. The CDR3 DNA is TGTGCCAGCAGCTCTCCTCGTGGGGGGATGAGTTCACCCCTCCACTTT.

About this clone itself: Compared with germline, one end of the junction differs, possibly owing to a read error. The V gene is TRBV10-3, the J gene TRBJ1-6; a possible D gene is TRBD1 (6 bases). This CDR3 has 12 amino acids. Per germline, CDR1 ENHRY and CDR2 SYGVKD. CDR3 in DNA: TGTGCCATCAGCGAAGGCCCGGGGACACGGGAATTT. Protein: CAISEGPGTREF.

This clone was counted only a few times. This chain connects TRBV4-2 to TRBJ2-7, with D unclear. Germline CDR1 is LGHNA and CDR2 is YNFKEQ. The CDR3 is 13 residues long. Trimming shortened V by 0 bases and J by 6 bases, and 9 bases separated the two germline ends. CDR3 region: CASSQDRASEQYF. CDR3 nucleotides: TGTGCCAGCAGCCAAGATCGAGCCTCCGAGCAGTACTTC.

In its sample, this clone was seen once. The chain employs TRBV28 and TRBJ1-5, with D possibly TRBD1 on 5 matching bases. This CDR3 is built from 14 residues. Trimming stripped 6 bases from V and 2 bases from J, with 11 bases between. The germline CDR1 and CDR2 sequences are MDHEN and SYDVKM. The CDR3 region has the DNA TGTGCCAGCAGCGTGGGGCCCGGCAATCAGCCCCAGCATTTT. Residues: CASSVGPGNQPQHF.